These T cell receptor beta chains were read from a single sample in a study of cytomegalovirus exposure and HLA in healthy donors. Using immunoSEQ multiplex PCR, the repertoire was profiled, and TCRdb retains in-frame clones only, with some absent. Among approximately 82,000 clones listed, roughly a tenth were seen once. The sample consisted of PBMCs. These receptor sequences come from a man in his sixties in good health and CMV-seropositive. Each CDR3 is given with its conserved first and last residue. D genes are given only for firm matches. Not all rows give a size; the values are once, few, many and, for expanded clones, a class.

clone_size: .
d_call: TRBD1
j_call: TRBJ1-1
v_call: TRBV10-3
cdr3_nt: TGTGCCGCGGGACAGTCCACTGAAGCTTTCTTT
cdr3_aa: CAAGQSTEAFF

clone_size: few
d_call: TRBD1
j_call: TRBJ1-2
v_call: TRBV28
cdr3_nt: TGTGCCAGCTTCGACAGGGCTGACTATGGCTACACCTTC
cdr3_aa: CASFDRADYGYTF

clone_size: .
d_call: TRBD2
j_call: TRBJ2-7
v_call: TRBV5-1
cdr3_nt: TGCGCCAGCAGCTTGGGCGGGAGAAATTTAGAGCAGTACTTC
cdr3_aa: CASSLGGRNLEQYF

clone_size: few
d_call: TRBD1
j_call: TRBJ1-2
v_call: TRBV9
cdr3_nt: TGTGCCAGCAGCGAGTCAACAGGGGGCTATGGCTACACCTTC
cdr3_aa: CASSESTGGYGYTF

clone_size: few
d_call: .
j_call: TRBJ2-1
v_call: TRBV27
cdr3_nt: TGTGCCAGCAGTTTCGAGGGACTCGCCCAGATCTTC
cdr3_aa: CASSFEGLAQIF

clone_size: .
d_call: TRBD1
j_call: TRBJ2-7
v_call: TRBV18
cdr3_nt: TGTGCCAGCTCACCCGGGACAGACTCCTACGAGCAGTACTTC
cdr3_aa: CASSPGTDSYEQYF

clone_size: .
d_call: TRBD1
j_call: TRBJ1-2
v_call: TRBV28
cdr3_nt: TGTGCCAGCAGAGGGACAGGGATTGGCTACACCTTC
cdr3_aa: CASRGTGIGYTF

clone_size: .
d_call: TRBD2
j_call: TRBJ2-1
v_call: TRBV18
cdr3_nt: TGTGCCAGCTCACCAGGCGGGAGCGATGAGCAGTTCTTC
cdr3_aa: CASSPGGSDEQFF

clone_size: .
d_call: TRBD2
j_call: TRBJ2-2
v_call: TRBV2
cdr3_nt: TGTGCCAGCAAGGGGGCGGGGGGGGTTACCGGGGAGCTGTTTTTT
cdr3_aa: CASKGAGGVTGELFF

clone_size: few
d_call: .
j_call: TRBJ2-7
v_call: TRBV7-8
cdr3_nt: TGTGCCAGCAGCTTAGCAGGGACGGGGGTGATCTACGAGCAGTACTTC
cdr3_aa: CASSLAGTGVIYEQYF

clone_size: .
d_call: TRBD1
j_call: TRBJ2-2
v_call: TRBV29-1
cdr3_nt: TGCAGCGTTGAAGGTGACAGGGGTGCCCCCGGGGAGCTGTTTTTT
cdr3_aa: CSVEGDRGAPGELFF

clone_size: .
d_call: .
j_call: TRBJ2-4
v_call: TRBV28
cdr3_nt: TGTGCCAGCAGCCTTAAGGGGAATGGCAAAAACATTCAGTACTTC
cdr3_aa: CASSLKGNGKNIQYF

clone_size: few
d_call: .
j_call: TRBJ2-5
v_call: TRBV29-1
cdr3_nt: TGCAGCGTCCAGATGGAGACCCAGTACTTC
cdr3_aa: CSVQMETQYF

clone_size: .
d_call: TRBD1
j_call: TRBJ1-5
v_call: TRBV28
cdr3_nt: TGTGCCAGCAGGCTACCACCCCGGGACAGGGGGGATCAGCCCCAGCATTTT
cdr3_aa: CASRLPPRDRGDQPQHF

clone_size: .
d_call: TRBD2
j_call: TRBJ2-1
v_call: TRBV18
cdr3_nt: TGTGCCAGCTCACCCTCCCCTAGCGGGGATATTTACAATGAGCAGTTCTTC
cdr3_aa: CASSPSPSGDIYNEQFF

clone_size: .
d_call: .
j_call: TRBJ2-6
v_call: TRBV6-5
cdr3_nt: TGTGCCAGCAGTTCTCAGGGGCCTGGGCCCAACGTCCTGACTTTC
cdr3_aa: CASSSQGPGPNVLTF

clone_size: few
d_call: TRBD2
j_call: TRBJ2-1
v_call: TRBV5-1
cdr3_nt: TGCGCCAGCGACCTGGGGGGAGGGTCCTACAATGAGCAGTTCTTC
cdr3_aa: CASDLGGGSYNEQFF

clone_size: few
d_call: .
j_call: TRBJ2-1
v_call: TRBV19
cdr3_nt: TGTGCCAGTAGTATAGTGCCAGCGGGCCCTTCAGATGAGCAGTTCTTC
cdr3_aa: CASSIVPAGPSDEQFF

clone_size: .
d_call: TRBD1
j_call: TRBJ1-4
v_call: TRBV7-9
cdr3_nt: TGTGCCAGCAGCCCGGGACAGAGCCGCGGAAATGAAAAACTGTTTTTT
cdr3_aa: CASSPGQSRGNEKLFF

clone_size: .
d_call: TRBD2
j_call: TRBJ2-2
v_call: TRBV5-1
cdr3_nt: TGCGCCAGCAGCTATGGACTAGCGGGGGGGAATGTTAACGCGAACACCGGGGAGCTGTTTTTT
cdr3_aa: CASSYGLAGGNVNANTGELFF

clone_size: few
d_call: .
j_call: TRBJ2-2
v_call: TRBV5-1
cdr3_nt: TGCGCCAGCAGCTTGGGGGGGGGCCTGCGGGAGCTGTTTTTT
cdr3_aa: CASSLGGGLRELFF

clone_size: few
d_call: .
j_call: TRBJ2-7
v_call: TRBV18
cdr3_nt: TGTGCCAGCTCCCCCCCTGCCGGCTACGAGCAGTACTTC
cdr3_aa: CASSPPAGYEQYF

clone_size: .
d_call: .
j_call: TRBJ1-2
v_call: TRBV4-1
cdr3_nt: TGCGCCAGCAGCCAAGATTCCAACCCTACTTATGGCTACACCTTC
cdr3_aa: CASSQDSNPTYGYTF

clone_size: many
d_call: .
j_call: TRBJ1-1
v_call: TRBV5-1
cdr3_nt: TGCGCCAGCAGCTTGGCCAGCCCGGAGGAAACTGAAGCTTTCTTT
cdr3_aa: CASSLASPEETEAFF

clone_size: .
d_call: .
j_call: TRBJ1-5
v_call: TRBV5-8
cdr3_nt: TGTGCCAGCAGCAAGGACAGAAATCAGCCCCAGCATTTT
cdr3_aa: CASSKDRNQPQHF

clone_size: .
d_call: TRBD2
j_call: TRBJ2-1
v_call: TRBV2
cdr3_nt: TGTGCCAGCGGCGGGGGTTCCTACAATGAGCAGTTCTTC
cdr3_aa: CASGGGSYNEQFF

clone_size: .
d_call: TRBD1
j_call: TRBJ2-1
v_call: TRBV6-5
cdr3_nt: TGTGCCAGCAACACTTTACAGGGGAACGGTGAGCAGTTCTTC
cdr3_aa: CASNTLQGNGEQFF

clone_size: .
d_call: TRBD1
j_call: TRBJ1-1
v_call: TRBV6-1
cdr3_nt: TGTGCCAGCAGCCCCAGGGGGCAGATTGAAGCTTTCTTT
cdr3_aa: CASSPRGQIEAFF

clone_size: few
d_call: TRBD2
j_call: TRBJ2-3
v_call: TRBV5-4
cdr3_nt: TGTGCCAGCAGCCTGGGACTAGCGGGGACTAGCACAGATACGCAGTATTTT
cdr3_aa: CASSLGLAGTSTDTQYF

clone_size: .
d_call: TRBD1
j_call: TRBJ1-4
v_call: TRBV11-2
cdr3_nt: TGTGCCAGCAGCTTCGACAGGGTCCGTGAAAAACTGTTTTTT
cdr3_aa: CASSFDRVREKLFF

clone_size: .
d_call: TRBD1
j_call: TRBJ1-2
v_call: TRBV18
cdr3_nt: TGTGCCAGCTCACGAGACAGGGGCGGCTATGGCTACACCTTC
cdr3_aa: CASSRDRGGYGYTF

clone_size: .
d_call: TRBD1
j_call: TRBJ2-7
v_call: TRBV5-1
cdr3_nt: TGCGCCAGCAGCTCTGGGACAGTCGAGGTCTACGAGCAGTACTTC
cdr3_aa: CASSSGTVEVYEQYF

clone_size: .
d_call: TRBD1
j_call: TRBJ2-3
v_call: TRBV10-3
cdr3_nt: TGTGCCATCAGACCCGACAGGGCCGGCGATACGCAGTATTTT
cdr3_aa: CAIRPDRAGDTQYF

clone_size: .
d_call: TRBD2
j_call: TRBJ2-1
v_call: TRBV19
cdr3_nt: TGTGCCAGTAGTTTGGGGACTAGATCCAATGAGCAGTTCTTC
cdr3_aa: CASSLGTRSNEQFF

clone_size: few
d_call: .
j_call: TRBJ2-3
v_call: TRBV19
cdr3_nt: TGTGCCAGTAGTATTCGAGCGGATTCAGATACGCAGTATTTT
cdr3_aa: CASSIRADSDTQYF

clone_size: few
d_call: .
j_call: TRBJ1-2
v_call: TRBV9
cdr3_nt: TGTGCCAGCAGCGTAGATCCGTCCAACTATGGCTACACCTTC
cdr3_aa: CASSVDPSNYGYTF

clone_size: .
d_call: TRBD2
j_call: TRBJ2-3
v_call: TRBV6-5
cdr3_nt: TGTGCCAGCAGTGGCCTAGCGGGTGCAGATACGCAGTATTTT
cdr3_aa: CASSGLAGADTQYF

clone_size: few
d_call: .
j_call: TRBJ1-1
v_call: TRBV5-1
cdr3_nt: TGCGCCAGCAGCCACGGGGTGAACACTGAAGCTTTCTTT
cdr3_aa: CASSHGVNTEAFF

clone_size: few
d_call: .
j_call: TRBJ2-5
v_call: TRBV9
cdr3_nt: TGTGCCAGCAGCGTCGGTCCACTCGGACACCTCAGAACGGAGACCCAGTACTTC
cdr3_aa: CASSVGPLGHLRTETQYF

clone_size: few
d_call: TRBD2
j_call: TRBJ2-7
v_call: TRBV6-1
cdr3_nt: TGTGCCAGTTCCCCGGGACTAGCAGACTACGAGCAGTACTTC
cdr3_aa: CASSPGLADYEQYF

clone_size: .
d_call: .
j_call: TRBJ1-1
v_call: TRBV5-4
cdr3_nt: TGTGCCAGCAGCATAGGACAGCCCAACACTGAAGCTTTCTTT
cdr3_aa: CASSIGQPNTEAFF

clone_size: .
d_call: TRBD1
j_call: TRBJ1-4
v_call: TRBV28
cdr3_nt: TGTGCCAGCACGGACAGGGTTAATGAAAAACTGTTTTTT
cdr3_aa: CASTDRVNEKLFF

clone_size: .
d_call: .
j_call: TRBJ1-5
v_call: TRBV6-1
cdr3_nt: TGTGCCAGCAGTGAAGCGCTGGGTACAGGGTTACAGCCCCAGCATTTT
cdr3_aa: CASSEALGTGLQPQHF

clone_size: few
d_call: .
j_call: TRBJ1-1
v_call: TRBV28
cdr3_nt: TGTGCCAGCAGTGAGGGCCTGGCTGAAGCTTTCTTT
cdr3_aa: CASSEGLAEAFF

clone_size: .
d_call: .
j_call: TRBJ1-5
v_call: TRBV7-9
cdr3_nt: TGTGCCAGCCAGGGCGAAATGAAGCAGCCCCAGCATTTT
cdr3_aa: CASQGEMKQPQHF

clone_size: .
d_call: TRBD1
j_call: TRBJ1-1
v_call: TRBV7-9
cdr3_nt: TGTGCCAGCAGACGGACAGGGGGGGCGGGCACTGAAGCTTTCTTT
cdr3_aa: CASRRTGGAGTEAFF

clone_size: .
d_call: .
j_call: TRBJ2-5
v_call: TRBV2
cdr3_nt: TGTGCCAGCAGTGATTTGTCAGGCCAAGAGACCCAGTACTTC
cdr3_aa: CASSDLSGQETQYF

clone_size: few
d_call: .
j_call: TRBJ2-1
v_call: TRBV28
cdr3_nt: TGTGCCAGCCGAGGCGGAGGGGACAATGAGCAGTTCTTC
cdr3_aa: CASRGGGDNEQFF